This TCR beta chain was sequenced during a study of T cells in localized non-small cell lung cancer. The CDR3 contains 15 residues. The germline V gene has CDR1 GTSNPN and CDR2 SVGIG (reference sequence). Trimming shortened V by 6 bases and J by 0 bases, and 17 bases separated the two germline ends. Study-wide points: Within adjacent lung there appeared a median around 57 of the top 100 tumor clones. Prolonged overall survival went with higher T cell density in the blood. Tumor showed lower T cell clonality than uninvolved adjacent lung, where it was highest.

Method: immunoSEQ multiplex PCR; TCRdb's copy keeps in-frame clones and lacks some. Found here are around 92,000 clones, approximately 91% of them singletons; the top ten hold 4.1%. As regards this clone: Its matching antigen is unknown.

The receptor's source is a woman between 35 and 75 years old with stage II squamous cell lung carcinoma. The material was PBMCs, obtained before any cancer treatment. The chain combines TRBV30 with TRBJ1-1, with D uncertain. The CDR3 DNA reads as TGTGCCTGTAAAGGACGGGTATCACTGAACACTGAAGCTTTCTTT. Encoded protein: CACKGRVSLNTEAFF.